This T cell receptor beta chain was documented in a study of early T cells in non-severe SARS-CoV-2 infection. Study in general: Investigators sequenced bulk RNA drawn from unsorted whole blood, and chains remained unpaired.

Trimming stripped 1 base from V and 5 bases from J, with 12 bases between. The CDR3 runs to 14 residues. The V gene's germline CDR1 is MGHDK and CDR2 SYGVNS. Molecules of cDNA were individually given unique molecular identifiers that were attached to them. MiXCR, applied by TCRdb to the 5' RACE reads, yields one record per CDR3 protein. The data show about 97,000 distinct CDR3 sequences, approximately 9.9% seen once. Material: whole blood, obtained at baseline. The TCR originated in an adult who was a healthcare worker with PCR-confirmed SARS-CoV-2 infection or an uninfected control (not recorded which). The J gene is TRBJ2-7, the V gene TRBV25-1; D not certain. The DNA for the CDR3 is TGTGCCAGCAGTGAATCCTCACCCGCCGACGAGCAGTACTTC. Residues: CASSESSPADEQYF.